The 24 T cell receptor beta chains reported below all come from one sample, sequenced in a study of T cells in Graves' hyperthyroidism and ophthalmopathy. Amplification of TCR beta CDR3 regions was performed using RNA transcripts as template. In the first-round RT-PCR of the TCR CDR3, the HTBI primer set was used. TCRdb ran MiXCR on the multiplex PCR reads and lists one entry per CDR3 protein. The sample yields some 580,000 distinct CDR3 sequences, roughly 16% seen once. Sequenced material: blood. These receptors came from a woman aged 35 to 49 with Graves' ophthalmopathy.

This clonotype showed up many times. The chain is built from TRBV5-1 and TRBJ2-2; maybe TRBD1 (5 bases). The V gene lost 0 bases and the J gene lost 0 bases, with 15 bases spanning the gap. The CDR3 has 18 residues. Germline-derived CDR1 and CDR2 are SGHRS and YFSETQ. The CDR3 DNA reads as TGCGCCAGCAGCTTGGGGGGCCGGTTGACCGCGAACACCGGGGAGCTGTTTTTT. Amino acids: CASSLGGRLTANTGELFF.

This clonotype has a handful of counts. This chain joins TRBV6-5 and TRBJ1-5, with 8 nucleotides matching TRBD1. This CDR3 is 16 amino acids long. Trimming took 4 bases from V and 4 from J; bases not matched to a gene: 9. The germline gives CDR1 MNHEY, CDR2 SVGAGI. DNA for the CDR3: TGTGCCAGCAGTTCCGGACAGGGTCCAGGGAATCAGCCCCAGCATTTT. This encodes CASSSGQGPGNQPQHF.

The chain employs TRBV10-3 and TRBJ2-7; D gene unclear. Germline V gene sequence: CDR1 ENHRY, CDR2 SYGVKD. The V and J ends lost 0 bases and 5 bases respectively, with 2 bases between them. This CDR3 is built from 11 residues. This CDR3 is CAISESDEQYF. CDR3 in DNA: TGTGCCATCAGTGAGTCGGACGAGCAGTACTTC.

This clonotype has at least ten counts. The chain combines TRBV18 with TRBJ2-5; D might be TRBD2 (5 bases). This CDR3 comprises 15 residues. The ends were cut back, 5 bases at V and 5 bases at J, with 18 bases in the middle. The V gene's germline CDR1 is KGHSH and CDR2 LQKENI. CDR3 sequence reads: CASSTIARGEETQYF. In DNA, the CDR3 is TGTGCCAGCTCAACAATAGCGAGAGGAGAGGAGACCCAGTACTTC. The full variable domain, with the rest looked up from reference TRBV18 and TRBJ2-5, is NAGVMQNPRHLVRRRGQEARLRCSPMKGHSHVYWYRQLPEEGLKFMVYLQKENIIDESGMPKERFSAEFPKEGPSILRIQQVVRGDSAAYFCASSTIARGEETQYFGPGTRLLVL.

This clonotype has a count of ten or more. The chain recombines TRBV12-3 or TRBV12-4 with TRBJ2-1; D gene ambiguous. V was cut by 7 bases and J by 0 bases, with 10 bases left in between. This CDR3 contains 14 residues. The DNA for the CDR3 is TGTGCCAGCAACACTCAGAGCTCCTACAATGAGCAGTTCTTC. Translated, it gives CASNTQSSYNEQFF.

Concerning this clonotype itself: With a much larger clone just one base away, this may be a read error. The chain is built from TRBV20-1 and TRBJ2-7; 11 positions agree with TRBD2. The CDR3 is made up of 16 amino acids. The germline CDR1 and CDR2 sequences are DFQATT and SNEGSKA (reference sequence). CDR3 residues: CSAPNRRLAGSYERYF. DNA of the CDR3: TGCAGTGCTCCCAATAGAAGACTAGCGGGAAGCTACGAGCGGTACTTC.

The chain recombines TRBV20-1 with TRBJ2-1, with a tentative D call TRBD2 (6 bases). V was shortened by 0 bases and J by 6 bases, with 15 bases between the two germline ends. Germline CDR1 reads DFQATT; CDR2 reads SNEGSKA (reference sequence). CDR3 length: 15 amino acids. The CDR3: CSARDFPGVFNEQFF. For the CDR3, the DNA is TGCAGTGCTAGAGATTTCCCGGGAGTGTTCAATGAGCAGTTCTTC.

The CDR3 DNA reads TGTGCCAGCAGTAATGGACAGCCATTAGCCAAAAACATTCAGTACTTC. Its translation is CASSNGQPLAKNIQYF. This chain links TRBV6-2 or TRBV6-3 with TRBJ2-4; TRBD1 is a possible D gene (6 bases). The V end was cut by 5 bases, the J end by 0 bases, with 14 bases between. CDR3 length equals 16 residues. CDR1 MNHEY and CDR2 SVGEGT come from the germline V gene.

This clonotype was seen ten or more times. The chain carries TRBV2 and TRBJ2-1; D ambiguous. Looked up from germline, CDR1 is SNHLY and CDR2 is FYNNEI. V lost 1 base to trimming and J lost 4 bases, with 14 bases between them. The CDR3 loop spans 16 amino acids. CDR3 protein: CASSEEGRALYNEQFF. CDR3 bases: TGTGCCAGCAGTGAAGAGGGTAGAGCCCTTTACAATGAGCAGTTCTTC.

This sequence joins TRBV14 and TRBJ1-6; D ambiguous. V dropped 5 bases and J dropped 10 bases, with 15 bases sitting between them. The germline V gene encodes CDR1 SGHDN and CDR2 FVKESK. The CDR3 totals 14 residues. CDR3 sequence (DNA): TGTGCCAGCAGCGGTCGGGGTGTTGGCTCACCCCTCCACTTT. Protein: CASSGRGVGSPLHF.

This clonotype has a handful of counts. The genes are TRBV11-2 and TRBJ2-2, with D unresolved. The germline V gene encodes CDR1 SGHAT and CDR2 FQNNGV. The CDR3 totals 16 residues. Trimming left V 5 bases short and J 0 bases short, with 13 bases between. This chain's CDR3 is CASSPPRAANTGELFF. CDR3 DNA sequence: TGTGCCAGCAGCCCCCCCCGAGCTGCGAACACCGGGGAGCTGTTTTTT. The full variable domain, its missing parts supplied by reference TRBV11-2 and TRBJ2-2, is EAGVAQSPRYKIIEKRQSVAFWCNPISGHATLYWYQQILGQGPKLLIQFQNNGVVDDSQLPKDRFSAERLKGVDSTLKIQPAKLEDSAVYLCASSPPRAANTGELFFGEGSRLTVL.

The J gene is TRBJ2-1, the V gene TRBV10-3; D is perhaps TRBD1 (6 bases). The V gene's germline CDR1 is ENHRY and CDR2 SYGVKD. The CDR3 is made up of 14 amino acids. Trimming took off 6 bases at V and 8 bases at J, with 17 bases between the two ends. The CDR3 loop reads CAISKGQGNDEQFF. The CDR3 nucleotides read TGTGCCATCAGCAAGGGACAAGGAAACGATGAGCAGTTCTTC.

This clonotype was detected ten times or more. V gene TRBV5-1 combines with J gene TRBJ2-1; 14 nucleotides match TRBD2. The J segment lost 3 bases and the V segment lost 7 bases, leaving 6 bases of the junction unmatched. The CDR3 length is 16 residues. In germline, CDR1 is SGHRS, CDR2 YFSETQ. DNA of the CDR3: TGCGCCAGCTTTCCGGGACTAGCGGGAGTCTACAATGAGCAGTTCTTC. Translating it yields CASFPGLAGVYNEQFF.

This clonotype was seen at least ten times. This chain links TRBV28 with TRBJ1-2, with a possible D match to TRBD1 (6 bases). Germline CDR1 MDHEN, CDR2 SYDVKM. V lost 3 bases and J lost 4, with 15 bases in between. The CDR3 contains 15 residues. CDR3 loop: CASSFPAGAAYGYTF. CDR3 DNA sequence: TGTGCCAGCAGTTTCCCGGCAGGGGCAGCCTATGGCTACACCTTC.

The sample holds a few counts of this clonotype. The chain combines TRBV14 with TRBJ2-5; D is perhaps TRBD2 (5 bases). V lost 2 bases, J lost 5 bases, and 9 bases lay in between. CDR3 length equals 13 residues. Germline-derived CDR1 and CDR2 are SGHDN and FVKESK. CDR3 residues: CASSQTRGETQYF. The CDR3 DNA is TGTGCCAGCAGCCAAACTCGCGGGGAGACCCAGTACTTC.

There are many counts of this clonotype. The gene calls are TRBV3-1 and TRBJ2-5, with a weak D call TRBD2 (5 bases). Germline V gives CDR1 LGHDT, CDR2 YNNKEL (reference sequence). The V end lost 2 bases, the J end lost 2 bases, and 6 bases lay between the germline ends. This CDR3 spans 13 amino acids. DNA for the CDR3: TGTGCCAGCAGCCAACGGGGACAAGAGACCCAGTACTTC. This translates into CASSQRGQETQYF.

This clonotype was counted ten times or more. This sequence joins TRBV28 and TRBJ2-7; tentative D call: TRBD1 (6 bases). This CDR3 spans 15 amino acids. With 4 bases removed from V and 3 bases from J, the gap between germline ends came to 16 bases. Germline V gene sequence: CDR1 MDHEN, CDR2 SYDVKM. CDR3 in DNA: TGTGCCAGCAGTTGGTCAGGTGAAGGGGGCTACGAGCAGTACTTC. Translated: CASSWSGEGGYEQYF. Full variable domain (rest looked up from reference TRBV28 and TRBJ2-7): DVKVTQSSRYLVKRTGEKVFLECVQDMDHENMFWYRQDPGLGLRLIYFSYDVKMKEKGDIPEGYSVSREKKERFSLILESASTNQTSMYLCASSWSGEGGYEQYFGPGTRLTVT.

This clonotype was seen a few times. A read error may produce the germline difference seen at one junction end. This chain connects TRBV7-9 to TRBJ1-4; no reliable D call. The germline V gene has CDR1 SEHNR and CDR2 FQNEAQ (reference sequence). The CDR3 length is 13 residues. The CDR3 protein is CASSQPGDEKLFF. Written as DNA, the CDR3 is TGTGCCAGCAGTCAGCCCGGGGATGAGAAACTGTTTTTT.

Regarding this clonotype: Its ends do not fully match the called genes, so a read error is possible. The genes are TRBV6-1 and TRBJ2-2, with D possibly TRBD2 on 6 matching bases. Germline assignment: CDR1 MNHNS and CDR2 SASEGT. This CDR3 is built from 13 residues. The DNA of the CDR3 is TGTGCCAGCATGAAAGCGAACACCGGGGGGCTGTTTTTT. The encoded protein is CASMKANTGGLFF.

This sequence joins TRBV11-2 and TRBJ1-4; tentative D call: TRBD1 (6 bases). This CDR3 region has 15 residues. The V and J ends lost 3 bases and 4 bases respectively, with 12 bases between them. Germline CDR1 reads SGHAT; CDR2 reads FQNNGV. CDR3 nucleotide sequence: TGTGCCAGCAGCTTCGACAGGTTCATTAATGAAAAACTGTTTTTT. Protein sequence: CASSFDRFINEKLFF.

This sequence joins TRBV6-1 and TRBJ1-4, with 7 bases that match TRBD1. The CDR3 spans 12 residues. Germline lookup yields CDR1 MNHNS and CDR2 SASEGT. V shed 10 bases and J 8 bases; nucleotides not matched to a gene: 7. CDR3 residues: CATRQGEEKLFF. CDR3 nucleotide sequence: TGTGCCACACGACAGGGCGAGGAAAAACTGTTTTTT.

This clonotype was seen many times. V is TRBV2 and J is TRBJ2-5; 8 nucleotides agree with TRBD2. Germline CDR1 reads SNHLY; CDR2 reads FYNNEI. With V trimmed by 7 bases and J by 5 bases, 9 bases remained unmatched. This CDR3 is 14 amino acids long. DNA of the CDR3: TGTGCCAGCAAAACCGGGACTAGTGTTGAGACCCAGTACTTC. This translates into CASKTGTSVETQYF. Using reference TRBV2 and TRBJ2-5 for the parts outside the CDR3, the full variable domain is EPEVTQTPSHQVTQMGQEVILRCVPISNHLYFYWYRQILGQKVEFLVSFYNNEISEKSEIFDDQFSVERPDGSNFTLKIRSTKLEDSAMYFCASKTGTSVETQYFGPGTRLLVL.

This clonotype was detected only a few times. The chain has TRBV7-9 and TRBJ2-5; D is unclear. Per germline, CDR1 SEHNR and CDR2 FQNEAQ (reference sequence). This CDR3 has 14 residues. Trimming took 1 base from V and 3 from J, leaving 9 bases between them. In DNA, the CDR3 is TGTGCCAGCAGCTTAGTTAGTCTTGAAGAGACCCAGTACTTC. It is translated as CASSLVSLEETQYF.

This clonotype showed up just a few times. The chain recombines TRBV24-1 with TRBJ1-2; D is unclear. The V end was cut by 2 bases, the J end by 4 bases, with 13 bases between. The CDR3 covers 15 residues. The V gene's germline CDR1 is KGHDR and CDR2 SFDVKD. The CDR3 coding sequence is TGTGCCACCAGTGATTCCCCGGGAAAGGCCTATGGCTACACCTTC. Its translation is CATSDSPGKAYGYTF.